This T cell receptor beta chain came from a study of blood T cell repertoires in COVID-19. At the level of the study: The samples span acute and convalescent COVID-19 from the United States, Italy and Spain. The cDNA or gDNA used as material had been derived from T cells, B-cell-depleted T cells, or PBMCs.

The data were produced by immunoSEQ multiplex PCR, yet TCRdb's version contains in-frame clones alone and is incomplete. The sample holds some 110,000 clones, around 90% seen once. Material: peripheral blood. This sequence originates from a human donor in a cohort sampled during active COVID-19.

CDR3 in DNA: TGCAGTGCTAGTGGAGACAGGGGGAAGAACTATGGCTACACCTTC. Translating it yields CSASGDRGKNYGYTF. J is TRBJ1-2 and V is TRBV20-1; 9 bases match TRBD1. The germline V gene has CDR1 DFQATT and CDR2 SNEGSKA (reference sequence). V lost 3 bases and J lost 2; bases outside the gene matches: 7. CDR3 size: 15 residues.